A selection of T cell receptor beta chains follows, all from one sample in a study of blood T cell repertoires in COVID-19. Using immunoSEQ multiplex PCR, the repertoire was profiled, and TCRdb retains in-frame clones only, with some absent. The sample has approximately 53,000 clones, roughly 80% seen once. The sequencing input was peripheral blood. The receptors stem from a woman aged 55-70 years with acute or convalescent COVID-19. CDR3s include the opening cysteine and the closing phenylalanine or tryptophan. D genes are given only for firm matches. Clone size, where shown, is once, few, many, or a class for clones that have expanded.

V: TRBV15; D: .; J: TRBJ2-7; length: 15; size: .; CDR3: CATSTNLARTYEQYF; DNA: TGTGCCACCAGCACAAATCTAGCGAGGACCTACGAGCAGTACTTC
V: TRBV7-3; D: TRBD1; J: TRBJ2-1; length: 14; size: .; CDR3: CASSLSGQGARQFF; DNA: TGTGCCAGCAGCTTATCCGGACAGGGGGCTAGGCAGTTCTTC
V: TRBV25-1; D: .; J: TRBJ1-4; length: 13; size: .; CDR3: CASSRGEKGKLFF; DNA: TGTGCCAGCAGCAGGGGAGAAAAAGGAAAACTGTTTTTT
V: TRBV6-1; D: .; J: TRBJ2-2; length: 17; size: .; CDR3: CASSEAGTGSNTGELFF; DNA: TGTGCCAGCAGTGAAGCGGGGACTGGGTCCAACACCGGGGAGCTGTTTTTT
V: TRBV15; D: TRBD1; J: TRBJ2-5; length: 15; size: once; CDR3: CATSARDRGRETQYF; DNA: TGTGCCACCAGCGCTCGGGACAGGGGGCGCGAGACCCAGTACTTC
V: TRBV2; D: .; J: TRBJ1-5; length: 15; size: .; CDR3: CASSDRGNSNQPQHF; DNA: TGTGCCAGCAGTGACAGGGGCAACAGCAATCAGCCCCAGCATTTT
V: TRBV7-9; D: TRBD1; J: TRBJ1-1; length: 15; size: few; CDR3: CASRGQRDMNTEAFF; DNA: TGTGCCAGCAGGGGACAGAGAGACATGAACACTGAAGCTTTCTTT
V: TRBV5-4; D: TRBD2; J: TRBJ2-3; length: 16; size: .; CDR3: CASSAFGTSDTDTQYF; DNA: TGTGCCAGCAGCGCCTTCGGGACTAGCGACACAGATACGCAGTATTTT
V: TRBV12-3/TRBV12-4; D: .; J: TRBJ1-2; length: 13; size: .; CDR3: CASSLFSTRRYTF; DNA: TGTGCCAGCAGTTTATTTAGCACTCGGCGCTACACCTTC
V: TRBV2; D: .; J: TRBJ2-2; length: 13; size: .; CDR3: CASAGSHTGELFF; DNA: TGTGCCAGCGCCGGGAGTCACACCGGGGAGCTGTTTTTT
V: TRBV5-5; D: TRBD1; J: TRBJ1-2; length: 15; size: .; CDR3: CASSLRDRANYGYTF; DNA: TGTGCCAGCAGCCTAAGGGACAGGGCGAACTATGGCTACACCTTC
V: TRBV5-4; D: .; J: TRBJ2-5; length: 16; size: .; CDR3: CASSLGVQRATETQYF; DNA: TGTGCCAGCAGCCTTGGGGTACAGAGGGCGACAGAGACCCAGTACTTC
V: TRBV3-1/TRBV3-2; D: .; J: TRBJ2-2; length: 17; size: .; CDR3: CASSQGIQGLNTGELFF; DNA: TGTGCCAGCAGCCAAGGAATCCAGGGCCTAAACACCGGGGAGCTGTTTTTT
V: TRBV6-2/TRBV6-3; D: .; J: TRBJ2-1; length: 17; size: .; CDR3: CASSYSPGHGSYNEQFF; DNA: TGTGCCAGCAGTTACTCTCCGGGACATGGCTCCTACAATGAGCAGTTCTTC
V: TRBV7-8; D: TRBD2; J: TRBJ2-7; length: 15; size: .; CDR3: CASSISWTSGAEQYF; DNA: TGTGCCAGCAGCATTTCCTGGACTAGCGGTGCGGAGCAGTACTTC
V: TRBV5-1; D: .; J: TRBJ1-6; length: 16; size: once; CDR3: CASSDPTGNNNSPLHF; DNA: TGCGCCAGCAGCGATCCTACAGGGAATAATAATTCACCCCTCCACTTT
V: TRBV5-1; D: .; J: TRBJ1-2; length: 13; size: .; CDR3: CASSDTYNYGYTF; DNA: TGCGCCAGCTCCGACACCTATAACTATGGCTACACCTTC
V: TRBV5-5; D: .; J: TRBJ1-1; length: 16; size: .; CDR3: CASSNARDKKNTEAFF; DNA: TGTGCCAGCAGTAATGCTAGGGACAAAAAGAACACTGAAGCTTTCTTT
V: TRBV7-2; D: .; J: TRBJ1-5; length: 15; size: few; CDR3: CASSPRPDLYQPQHF; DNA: TGTGCCAGCAGTCCTAGACCAGACCTATATCAGCCCCAGCATTTT
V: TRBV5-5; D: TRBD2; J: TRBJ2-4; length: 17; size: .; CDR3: CASSLTGTSVIQNIQYF; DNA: TGTGCCAGCAGTTTGACCGGGACTAGCGTTATCCAAAACATTCAGTACTTC
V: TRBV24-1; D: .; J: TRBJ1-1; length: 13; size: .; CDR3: CATSGGGNTEAFF; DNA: TGTGCCACCAGTGGGGGCGGGAACACTGAAGCTTTCTTT
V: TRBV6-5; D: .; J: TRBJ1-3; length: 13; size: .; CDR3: CATRDIYGNTIYF; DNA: TGTGCCACCCGAGACATTTACGGAAACACCATATATTTT
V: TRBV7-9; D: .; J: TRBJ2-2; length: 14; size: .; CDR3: CASSSTAEGGELFF; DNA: TGTGCCAGCAGCTCGACGGCTGAGGGCGGGGAGCTGTTTTTT
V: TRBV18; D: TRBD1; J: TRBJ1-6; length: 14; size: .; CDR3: CASSLTGNDSPLHF; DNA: TGTGCCAGCTCACTGACAGGGAATGATTCACCCCTCCACTTT
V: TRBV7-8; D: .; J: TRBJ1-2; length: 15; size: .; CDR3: CASSFSAAGLGGYTF; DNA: TGTGCCAGCAGCTTTAGTGCAGCGGGCTTGGGGGGCTACACCTTC
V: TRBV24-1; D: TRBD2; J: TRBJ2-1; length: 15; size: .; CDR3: CATSDSGLANNEQFF; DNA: TGTGCCACCAGTGATTCGGGACTAGCGAACAATGAGCAGTTCTTC
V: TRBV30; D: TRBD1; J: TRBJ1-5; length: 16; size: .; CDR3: CAWSAWSTGAGQPQHF; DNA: TGTGCCTGGAGTGCCTGGAGTACAGGGGCCGGCCAGCCCCAGCATTTT
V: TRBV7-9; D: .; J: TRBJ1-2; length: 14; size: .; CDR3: CASSPGTLLLGYTF; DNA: TGTGCCAGCAGCCCAGGGACTCTGCTTCTTGGCTACACCTTC
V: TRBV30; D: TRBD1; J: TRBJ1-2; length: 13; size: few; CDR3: CAWSKQGGRGYTF; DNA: TGTGCCTGGAGTAAACAGGGGGGACGGGGCTACACCTTC
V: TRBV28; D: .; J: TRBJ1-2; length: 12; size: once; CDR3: CASSRDLYGYTF; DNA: TGTGCCAGCAGCAGGGATCTATATGGCTACACCTTC
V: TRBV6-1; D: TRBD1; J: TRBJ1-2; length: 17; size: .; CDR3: CASSERQGASVGYGYTF; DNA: TGTGCCAGCAGTGAAAGACAGGGTGCTAGCGTGGGCTATGGCTACACCTTC
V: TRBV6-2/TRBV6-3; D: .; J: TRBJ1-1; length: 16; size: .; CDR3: CASSYSAGLLVTEAFF; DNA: TGTGCCAGCAGTTACTCGGCAGGGCTTTTGGTTACTGAAGCTTTCTTT
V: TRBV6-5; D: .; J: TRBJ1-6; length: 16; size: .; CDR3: CASSYTGSSYNSPLHF; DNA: TGTGCCAGCAGTTACACAGGAAGCTCCTATAATTCACCCCTCCACTTT
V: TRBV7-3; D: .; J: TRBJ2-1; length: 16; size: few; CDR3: CASSLKPGVSRNEQFF; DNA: TGTGCCAGCAGCTTAAAACCCGGGGTTTCTCGCAATGAGCAGTTCTTC
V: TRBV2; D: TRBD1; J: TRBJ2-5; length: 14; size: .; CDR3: CASTLDRGQETQYF; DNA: TGTGCCAGCACTTTGGACAGGGGTCAAGAGACCCAGTACTTC
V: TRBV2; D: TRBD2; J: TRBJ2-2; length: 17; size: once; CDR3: CASQRTSGSRNTGELFF; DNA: TGTGCCTCCCAACGGACTAGCGGGAGTCGGAACACCGGGGAGCTGTTTTTT
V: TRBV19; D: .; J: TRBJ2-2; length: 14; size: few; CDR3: CASSSRQPTGELFF; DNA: TGTGCCAGTAGTTCGCGACAACCCACCGGGGAGCTGTTTTTT